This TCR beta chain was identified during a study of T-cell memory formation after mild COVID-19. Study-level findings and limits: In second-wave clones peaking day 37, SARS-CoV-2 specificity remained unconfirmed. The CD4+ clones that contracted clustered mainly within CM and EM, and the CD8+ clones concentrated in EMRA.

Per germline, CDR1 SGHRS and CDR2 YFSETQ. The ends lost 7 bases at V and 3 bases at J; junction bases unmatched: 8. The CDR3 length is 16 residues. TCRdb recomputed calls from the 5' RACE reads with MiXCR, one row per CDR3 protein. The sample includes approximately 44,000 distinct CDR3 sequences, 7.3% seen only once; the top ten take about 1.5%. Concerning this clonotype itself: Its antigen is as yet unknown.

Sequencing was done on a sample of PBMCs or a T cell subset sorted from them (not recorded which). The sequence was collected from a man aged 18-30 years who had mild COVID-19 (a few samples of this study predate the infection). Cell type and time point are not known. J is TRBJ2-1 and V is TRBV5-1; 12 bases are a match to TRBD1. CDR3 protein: CASRDRGRQGYNEQFF. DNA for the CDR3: TGCGCCAGCCGGGACAGGGGGCGGCAGGGCTACAATGAGCAGTTCTTC.